These 10 T cell receptor beta chains originate from one sample sequenced in a study of blood T cell repertoires in COVID-19. Repertoires were generated with immunoSEQ multiplex PCR, while TCRdb's copy carries only in-frame clones and drops some. This table holds about 300,000 clones, around 84% found once. What was sequenced was peripheral blood. The origin of the receptors is a man between 65 and 79 years old with acute or convalescent COVID-19.

The CDR3 reads CASSPGTGVETQYF. The CDR3 bases are TGCGCCAGCAGCCCCGGGACAGGGGTTGAGACCCAGTACTTC. The chain uses TRBV5-1 and TRBJ2-5; 10 bases are shared with TRBD1. The germline gives CDR1 SGHRS, CDR2 YFSETQ. V dropped 4 bases and J dropped 5; count of bases not matched to a gene: 5. CDR3 size: 14 residues.

On this clone itself: This may be a read error: a much more frequent sequence differs by one nucleotide. The rearrangement uses TRBV28 and TRBJ1-6, with D perhaps TRBD1 (5 bases). Germline V CDR1 and CDR2: MDHEN, SYDVKM. The CDR3 covers 16 residues. In nucleotides, the CDR3 is TGTGTCAGCAGTTTGCTCCAGGGATCCTATAATTCACCCCTCCACTTT. Its translation is CVSSLLQGSYNSPLHF.

V usage is TRBV27 and J usage is TRBJ2-2; 10 nucleotides match TRBD2. The CDR3 totals 19 residues. Germline trimming cut 3 bases from V and 5 bases from J; bases unmatched to any gene: 15. The germline V gene encodes CDR1 MNHEY and CDR2 SMNVEV (reference sequence). CDR3 DNA sequence: TGTGCCAGCAGTTTGGATTGGACTAGCGGACCTCTTCAAACCGGGGAGCTGTTTTTT. Protein product: CASSLDWTSGPLQTGELFF.

The chain combines TRBV28 with TRBJ1-2, with D unresolved. There are 13 residues in the CDR3. V gave up 6 bases and J gave up 5 bases, with 13 bases separating them. Looked up from germline, CDR1 is MDHEN and CDR2 is SYDVKM. CDR3 sequence reads: CASRGGNGYGYTF. DNA for the CDR3: TGTGCCAGCAGGGGAGGGAATGGGTATGGCTACACCTTC.

The rearrangement links TRBV7-9 to TRBJ1-1; D not certain. V was clipped by 7 bases and J by 1 base, with 7 bases between them. The CDR3 runs to 12 residues. In germline, CDR1 is SEHNR, CDR2 FQNEAQ (reference sequence). The CDR3 DNA follows: TGTGCCAGCAACGAACAGAACACTGAAGCTTTCTTT. It is translated as CASNEQNTEAFF.

The V gene is TRBV10-3, the J gene TRBJ2-7; 11 bases fit TRBD1. Germline values: CDR1 ENHRY, CDR2 SYGVKD. CDR3 length: 18 amino acids. The ends lost 6 bases at V and 5 bases at J; junction bases unmatched: 18. The CDR3 nucleotides read TGTGCCATCAGAGACCCAGTCCAACGAGGACAGGGGGCCCACGAGCAGTACTTC. Amino acid sequence: CAIRDPVQRGQGAHEQYF.

The chain carries TRBV9 and TRBJ1-2; 7 positions match TRBD1. The CDR3 length is 15 residues. From germline, CDR1 is SGDLS and CDR2 YYNGEE. V was pared by 4 bases and J by 5 bases, with 11 bases of the junction left unmatched. The chain's CDR3 is CASSPGGQGDYGYTF. In DNA form, the CDR3 reads TGTGCCAGCAGCCCGGGGGGGCAGGGGGATTATGGCTACACCTTC. Full variable domain (missing parts from reference TRBV9 and TRBJ1-2): DSGVTQTPKHLITATGQRVTLRCSPRSGDLSVYWYQQSLDQGLQFLIQYYNGEERAKGNILERFSAQQFPDLHSELNLSSLELGDSALYFCASSPGGQGDYGYTFGSGTRLTVV.

About this clone itself: Other DNA sequences in this sample translate to the same CDR3. The chain joins TRBV5-4 to TRBJ1-1, with D possibly matching TRBD1 (5 bases). Germline V CDR1 and CDR2: SGHNT, YYREEE (reference sequence). The CDR3 has 14 residues. Trimming took off 0 bases at V and 0 bases at J, with 6 bases between the two ends. The CDR3, as DNA: TGTGCCAGCAGCTTGGTAGGGGTGAACACTGAAGCTTTCTTT. It yields the protein CASSLVGVNTEAFF.

The chain uses TRBV3-1 (or the pseudogene TRBV3-2) and TRBJ1-6; 9 bases map to TRBD1. The V gene end was trimmed by 3 bases and the J gene end by 6 bases; junction bases not matched to a gene: 0. Germline V gene lookup returns CDR1 LGHDT and CDR2 YNNKEL (reference sequence). The CDR3 has 14 residues. Here the CDR3 DNA reads TGTGCCAGCAGCCAGACAGGGGGTAATTCACCCCTCCACTTT. It codes for CASSQTGGNSPLHF.

This clone was seen just once. The chain has TRBV9 and TRBJ2-4; 9 nucleotides agree with TRBD1. The CDR3 runs 14 residues. V lost 3 bases to trimming and J lost 7 bases; unmatched junction nucleotides: 5. Per the germline V gene, CDR1 is SGDLS and CDR2 is YYNGEE. CDR3 bases: TGTGCCAGCAGCGCTCGACAGGGGGTTAACATTCAGTACTTC. It encodes CASSARQGVNIQYF. The variable domain in full, completed from reference TRBV9 and TRBJ2-4, reads DSGVTQTPKHLITATGQRVTLRCSPRSGDLSVYWYQQSLDQGLQFLIQYYNGEERAKGNILERFSAQQFPDLHSELNLSSLELGDSALYFCASSARQGVNIQYFGAGTRLSVL.